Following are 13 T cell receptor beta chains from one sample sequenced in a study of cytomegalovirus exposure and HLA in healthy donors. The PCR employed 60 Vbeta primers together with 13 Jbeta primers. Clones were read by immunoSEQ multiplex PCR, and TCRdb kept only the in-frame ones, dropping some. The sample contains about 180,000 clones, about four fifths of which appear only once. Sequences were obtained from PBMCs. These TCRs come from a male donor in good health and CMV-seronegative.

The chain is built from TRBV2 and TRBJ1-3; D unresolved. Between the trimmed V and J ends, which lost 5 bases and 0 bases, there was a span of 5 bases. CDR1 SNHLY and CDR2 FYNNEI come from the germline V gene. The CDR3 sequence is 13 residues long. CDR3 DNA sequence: TGTGCCAGCAGTACTCTCTCTGGAAACACCATATATTTT. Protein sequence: CASSTLSGNTIYF.

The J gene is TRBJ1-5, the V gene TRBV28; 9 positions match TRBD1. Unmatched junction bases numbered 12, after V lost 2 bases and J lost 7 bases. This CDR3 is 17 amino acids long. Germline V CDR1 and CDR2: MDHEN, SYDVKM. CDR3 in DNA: TGTGCCAGCAGTTTAGCTACGGACAGGGGCCCTCGACAGCCCCAGCATTTT. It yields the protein CASSLATDRGPRQPQHF.

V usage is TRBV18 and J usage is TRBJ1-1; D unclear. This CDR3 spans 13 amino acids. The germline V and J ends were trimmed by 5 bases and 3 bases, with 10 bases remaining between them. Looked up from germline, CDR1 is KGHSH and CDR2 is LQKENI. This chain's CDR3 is CASSKGGDTEAFF. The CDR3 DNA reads TGTGCCAGCTCAAAGGGCGGGGACACTGAAGCTTTCTTT.

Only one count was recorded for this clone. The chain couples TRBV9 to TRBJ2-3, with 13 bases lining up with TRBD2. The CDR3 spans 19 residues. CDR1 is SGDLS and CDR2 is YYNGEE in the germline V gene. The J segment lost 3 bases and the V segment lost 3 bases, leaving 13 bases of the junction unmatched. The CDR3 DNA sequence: TGTGCCAGCAGCGCCTCACTAGCGGGGGGGCCGAGCCAGACAGATACGCAGTATTTT. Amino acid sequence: CASSASLAGGPSQTDTQYF.

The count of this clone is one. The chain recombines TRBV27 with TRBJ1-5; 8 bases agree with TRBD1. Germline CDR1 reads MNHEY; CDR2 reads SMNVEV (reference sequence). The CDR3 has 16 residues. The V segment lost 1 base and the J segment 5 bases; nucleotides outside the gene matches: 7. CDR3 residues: CASSLYGAGGHQPQHF. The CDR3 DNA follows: TGTGCCAGCAGTTTATATGGGGCAGGGGGCCATCAGCCCCAGCATTTT.

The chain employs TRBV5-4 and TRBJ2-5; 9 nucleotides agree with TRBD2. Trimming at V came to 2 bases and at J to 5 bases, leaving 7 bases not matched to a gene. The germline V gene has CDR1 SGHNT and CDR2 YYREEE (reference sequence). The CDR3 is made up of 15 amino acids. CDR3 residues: CASSFLAGTMETQYF. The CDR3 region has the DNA TGTGCCAGCAGCTTTCTAGCGGGAACTATGGAGACCCAGTACTTC.

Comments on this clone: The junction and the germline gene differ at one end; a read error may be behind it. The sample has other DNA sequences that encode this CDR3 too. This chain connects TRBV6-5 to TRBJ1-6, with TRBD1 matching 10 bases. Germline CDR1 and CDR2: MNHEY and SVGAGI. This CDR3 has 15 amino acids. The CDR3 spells CASRDGQGETTPLHF. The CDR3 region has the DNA TGCGCTAGCAGAGACGGACAGGGGGAAACTACACCCCTCCACTTT.

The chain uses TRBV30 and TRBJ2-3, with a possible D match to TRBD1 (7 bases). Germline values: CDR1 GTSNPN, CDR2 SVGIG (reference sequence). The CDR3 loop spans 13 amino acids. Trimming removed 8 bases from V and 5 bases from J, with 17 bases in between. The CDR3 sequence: CAAGQRSGDTQYF. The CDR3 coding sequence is TGTGCCGCGGGACAGAGGTCCGGAGATACGCAGTATTTT.

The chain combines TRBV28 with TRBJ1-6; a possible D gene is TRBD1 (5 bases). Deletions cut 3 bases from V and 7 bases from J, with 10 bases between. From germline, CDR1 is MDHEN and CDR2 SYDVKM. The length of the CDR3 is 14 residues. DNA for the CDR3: TGTGCCAGCAGTTTTCCGGGGGACAATTCACCCCTCCACTTT. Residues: CASSFPGDNSPLHF.

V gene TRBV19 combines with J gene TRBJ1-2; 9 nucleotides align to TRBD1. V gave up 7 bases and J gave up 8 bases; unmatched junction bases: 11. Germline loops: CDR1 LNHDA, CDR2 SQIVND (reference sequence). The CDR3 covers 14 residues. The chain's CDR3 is CASKSQTGGFGYTF. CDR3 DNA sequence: TGTGCCAGTAAGTCCCAAACAGGGGGCTTCGGCTACACCTTC.

In DNA, the CDR3 is TGTGCCAGCAGCTTAGGGGGACAGGGAATTTACAATGAGCAGTTCTTC. This codes for CASSLGGQGIYNEQFF. The chain links TRBV7-9 to TRBJ2-1; 9 bases line up with TRBD1. The junction had 5 bases not matched to a gene; V was cut back by 1 base and J by 4 bases. The germline gives CDR1 SEHNR, CDR2 FQNEAQ (reference sequence). The CDR3 length is 16 residues.

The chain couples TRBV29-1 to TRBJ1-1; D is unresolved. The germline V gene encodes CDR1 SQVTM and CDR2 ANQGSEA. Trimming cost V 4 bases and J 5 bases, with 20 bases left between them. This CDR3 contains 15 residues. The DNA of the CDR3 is TGCAGCGTTGGGGCCTCCACGGGGTGGAAGACTGAAGCTTTCTTT. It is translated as CSVGASTGWKTEAFF.

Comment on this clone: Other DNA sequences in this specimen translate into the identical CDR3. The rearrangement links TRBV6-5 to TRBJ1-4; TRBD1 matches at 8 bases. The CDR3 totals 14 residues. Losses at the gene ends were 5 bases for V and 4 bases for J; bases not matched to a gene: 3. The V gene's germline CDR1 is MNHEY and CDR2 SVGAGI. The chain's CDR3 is CASSMTGVNEKLFF. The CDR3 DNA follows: TGTGCCAGCAGTATGACAGGGGTTAATGAAAAACTGTTTTTT.